Listed below are T cell receptor beta chains from one sample, sequenced in a study of vaccination effects on CD4 cells after COVID-19. These receptors' antigens are unknown. Data came from immunoSEQ multiplex PCR; TCRdb stores just in-frame clones and leaves some out. In the table there are 40,000 to 55,000 clones, 74% of which are singletons. This sample comprised CD4+ T cells from PBMCs cultured without peptide, obtained before COVID-19 vaccination. The source of these receptors is a human donor who had a prior SARS-CoV-2 infection. Both conserved end residues are part of each CDR3. D genes are given only for firm matches. Rows give clone size only sometimes, using once, few, many, or a class for an expanded clone.

d_call: TRBD2; j_call: TRBJ2-3; v_call: TRBV4-1; clone_size: .; cdr3_nt: TGCGCCAGCAGCCAAGCATGGACTAGCCGGAGCGATACGCAGTATTTT; cdr3_aa: CASSQAWTSRSDTQYF
d_call: TRBD2; j_call: TRBJ2-1; v_call: TRBV2; clone_size: .; cdr3_nt: TGTGCCAGCAGTGCGACTAGCGGGAGTATAAATGAGCAGTTCTTC; cdr3_aa: CASSATSGSINEQFF
d_call: .; j_call: TRBJ2-5; v_call: TRBV7-8; clone_size: .; cdr3_nt: TGTGCCAGCCGGAAGGGTTTACAAGAGACCCAGTACTTC; cdr3_aa: CASRKGLQETQYF
d_call: TRBD1; j_call: TRBJ1-6; v_call: TRBV10-3; clone_size: .; cdr3_nt: TGTGCCATCAGTGACAGGGGGAAGGGGAATTCACCCCTCCACTTT; cdr3_aa: CAISDRGKGNSPLHF
d_call: .; j_call: TRBJ2-5; v_call: TRBV14; clone_size: .; cdr3_nt: TGTGCCAGCAGCCAATTGAGGGGCCAGGGGAGAGAGACCCAGTACTTC; cdr3_aa: CASSQLRGQGRETQYF
d_call: TRBD1; j_call: TRBJ2-7; v_call: TRBV2; clone_size: .; cdr3_nt: TGTGCCAGCAGTGAACGGACAGGGGGCATCTACGAGCAGTACTTC; cdr3_aa: CASSERTGGIYEQYF
d_call: .; j_call: TRBJ1-6; v_call: TRBV6-5; clone_size: once; cdr3_nt: TGTGCCAGCAGTTTCTCTTGGTCAGAGGATTCACCCCTCCACTTT; cdr3_aa: CASSFSWSEDSPLHF
d_call: TRBD1; j_call: TRBJ2-7; v_call: TRBV18; clone_size: .; cdr3_nt: TGTGCCAGCTCCCCAGACAGGGGGCAGGAGCAGTACTTC; cdr3_aa: CASSPDRGQEQYF
d_call: TRBD2; j_call: TRBJ2-5; v_call: TRBV5-4; clone_size: .; cdr3_nt: TGTGCCAGCAGCTCCAGGGTAGCGGGAGTATCAGAGACCCAGTACTTC; cdr3_aa: CASSSRVAGVSETQYF
d_call: .; j_call: TRBJ1-1; v_call: TRBV6-5; clone_size: .; cdr3_nt: TGTGCCAGCAGTCGTTTCAGGTCGGATTATATTGAAGCTTTCTTT; cdr3_aa: CASSRFRSDYIEAFF
d_call: TRBD1; j_call: TRBJ2-3; v_call: TRBV6-2/TRBV6-3; clone_size: .; cdr3_nt: TGTGCCAGCAGCCCGACAGGGATGGGCACAGATACGCAGTATTTT; cdr3_aa: CASSPTGMGTDTQYF
d_call: .; j_call: TRBJ1-2; v_call: TRBV5-4; clone_size: .; cdr3_nt: TGTGCCAGCAGCTTGGAAGGGGTGGCTGACTATGGCTACACCTTC; cdr3_aa: CASSLEGVADYGYTF
d_call: .; j_call: TRBJ2-5; v_call: TRBV4-1; clone_size: .; cdr3_nt: TGCGCCAGCAGCCAAGGCGACGTCCAAGAGACCCAGTACTTC; cdr3_aa: CASSQGDVQETQYF
d_call: .; j_call: TRBJ1-3; v_call: TRBV6-5; clone_size: .; cdr3_nt: TGTGCCAGCGGAACAGCATCGGGGGCTGGAAACACCATATATTTT; cdr3_aa: CASGTASGAGNTIYF
d_call: TRBD1; j_call: TRBJ1-6; v_call: TRBV5-1; clone_size: .; cdr3_nt: TGCGCCAGCAGCCCCGGACAGGCTTCAAGGGGATTCCCCCTCCACTTT; cdr3_aa: CASSPGQASRGFPLHF
d_call: TRBD1; j_call: TRBJ2-1; v_call: TRBV6-5; clone_size: few; cdr3_nt: TGTGCCAGCAGTATCGACAGGGCAAGTGAGCAGTTCTTC; cdr3_aa: CASSIDRASEQFF
d_call: TRBD2; j_call: TRBJ2-5; v_call: TRBV5-1; clone_size: .; cdr3_nt: TGCGCCAGCAGCCTGCCTAGCGGGGGTACCCAAGAGACCCAGTACTTC; cdr3_aa: CASSLPSGGTQETQYF
d_call: .; j_call: TRBJ2-7; v_call: TRBV2; clone_size: .; cdr3_nt: TGTGCCAGCAGAGACGAGTTTGGCTTCTCCTACGAGCAGTACTTC; cdr3_aa: CASRDEFGFSYEQYF
d_call: .; j_call: TRBJ2-2; v_call: TRBV7-9; clone_size: .; cdr3_nt: TGTGCCAGCAGCCTCACTAGTATGCCCGGGGAGCTGTTTTTT; cdr3_aa: CASSLTSMPGELFF
d_call: .; j_call: TRBJ1-1; v_call: TRBV6-1; clone_size: .; cdr3_nt: TGTGCCAGCAGTGAAGCAGGGGTTGCAAACACTGAAGCTTTCTTT; cdr3_aa: CASSEAGVANTEAFF
d_call: .; j_call: TRBJ2-3; v_call: TRBV5-1; clone_size: .; cdr3_nt: TGCGCCAGCAGCTTGTATCCTCTTAGCACAGATACGCAGTATTTT; cdr3_aa: CASSLYPLSTDTQYF
d_call: TRBD1; j_call: TRBJ2-7; v_call: TRBV5-1; clone_size: .; cdr3_nt: TGCGCCAGCAGCCTCTCGGGGACAGCTTCCTACGAGCAGTACTTC; cdr3_aa: CASSLSGTASYEQYF
d_call: .; j_call: TRBJ2-1; v_call: TRBV6-2/TRBV6-3; clone_size: .; cdr3_nt: TGTGCCAGCAGCATCCGCAGCGACAGGTTCCCCTACAATGAGCAGTTCTTC; cdr3_aa: CASSIRSDRFPYNEQFF
d_call: .; j_call: TRBJ2-3; v_call: TRBV7-9; clone_size: .; cdr3_nt: TGTGCCAGCAGCTTAGCGCGGGCCACAGATACGCAGTATTTT; cdr3_aa: CASSLARATDTQYF
d_call: TRBD2; j_call: TRBJ2-1; v_call: TRBV4-3; clone_size: .; cdr3_nt: TGCGCCAGCAGCCAAGAAAGTGCGGGAGAGTCCTACAATGAGCAGTTCTTC; cdr3_aa: CASSQESAGESYNEQFF
d_call: .; j_call: TRBJ2-7; v_call: TRBV5-6; clone_size: .; cdr3_nt: TGTGCCAGCAGCTTGCCAGGGGAAATTTACGAGCAGTACTTC; cdr3_aa: CASSLPGEIYEQYF
d_call: .; j_call: TRBJ2-4; v_call: TRBV28; clone_size: .; cdr3_nt: TGTGCCAGCAATACCGCTGGAGTTCAAAACATTCAGTACTTC; cdr3_aa: CASNTAGVQNIQYF
d_call: .; j_call: TRBJ2-3; v_call: TRBV6-6; clone_size: .; cdr3_nt: TGTGCCAGCAGGCAACAGGGTGATACGCAGTATTTT; cdr3_aa: CASRQQGDTQYF
d_call: TRBD2; j_call: TRBJ2-7; v_call: TRBV30; clone_size: .; cdr3_nt: TGTGCCTGGAGTGTTACCAGCGGGAGCTACGAGCAGTACTTC; cdr3_aa: CAWSVTSGSYEQYF
d_call: .; j_call: TRBJ2-5; v_call: TRBV7-6; clone_size: .; cdr3_nt: TGTGCCAGCAGCCAATTTTCGGGAGTCCAAGAGACCCAGTACTTC; cdr3_aa: CASSQFSGVQETQYF
d_call: .; j_call: TRBJ1-1; v_call: TRBV11-2; clone_size: .; cdr3_nt: TGTGCCAGCAGCTTAGAGGGGGGAAGGGCTTGGAACACTGAAGCTTTCTTT; cdr3_aa: CASSLEGGRAWNTEAFF
d_call: .; j_call: TRBJ1-1; v_call: TRBV12-3/TRBV12-4; clone_size: once; cdr3_nt: TGTGCCAGCAGTTTCAGACAGCACGTTGAAGCTTTCTTT; cdr3_aa: CASSFRQHVEAFF
d_call: TRBD1; j_call: TRBJ1-6; v_call: TRBV5-4; clone_size: .; cdr3_nt: TGTGCCAGCAGCTTCGGACAGGGCGAGTCACCCCTCCACTTT; cdr3_aa: CASSFGQGESPLHF
d_call: .; j_call: TRBJ2-1; v_call: TRBV11-1; clone_size: .; cdr3_nt: TGTGCCACGGTCGGGATCTACAATGAGCAGTTCTTC; cdr3_aa: CATVGIYNEQFF
d_call: TRBD1; j_call: TRBJ1-3; v_call: TRBV5-4; clone_size: few; cdr3_nt: TGTGCCAGCAGTTCGGGACAGGTTCGCTCTGGAAACACCATATATTTT; cdr3_aa: CASSSGQVRSGNTIYF
d_call: TRBD1; j_call: TRBJ1-4; v_call: TRBV12-5; clone_size: .; cdr3_nt: TGTGCTAGTGGGACTGGGACAGGGGGAGAAAAACTGTTTTTT; cdr3_aa: CASGTGTGGEKLFF
d_call: .; j_call: TRBJ2-2; v_call: TRBV4-3; clone_size: .; cdr3_nt: TGCGCCAGCAGCCTCCAGGGGTCGGGTGTCGGGGAGCTGTTTTTT; cdr3_aa: CASSLQGSGVGELFF
d_call: TRBD1; j_call: TRBJ1-5; v_call: TRBV28; clone_size: .; cdr3_nt: TGTGCCAGCAGGCGGGCTGGACAGGGCGACAATCAGCCCCAGCATTTT; cdr3_aa: CASRRAGQGDNQPQHF
d_call: TRBD1; j_call: TRBJ2-2; v_call: TRBV5-1; clone_size: few; cdr3_nt: TGCGCCAGCAGCTTGCTACCGGGACAGGACACCGGGGAGCTGTTTTTT; cdr3_aa: CASSLLPGQDTGELFF
d_call: .; j_call: TRBJ2-5; v_call: TRBV12-5; clone_size: .; cdr3_nt: TGTGCTAGTGGTTTGGTACTCGGCCGGGGGAGGTTGACCCAGTACTTC; cdr3_aa: CASGLVLGRGRLTQYF
d_call: .; j_call: TRBJ2-7; v_call: TRBV18; clone_size: few; cdr3_nt: TGTGCCAGCTCTCGGGGCCTATTAGACGTCGAGCAGTACTTC; cdr3_aa: CASSRGLLDVEQYF
d_call: .; j_call: TRBJ2-7; v_call: TRBV9; clone_size: .; cdr3_nt: TGTGCCAGCAGCGAAGGGACGGCGAACTCCTACGAGCAGTACTTC; cdr3_aa: CASSEGTANSYEQYF
d_call: .; j_call: TRBJ1-6; v_call: TRBV6-5; clone_size: .; cdr3_nt: TGTGCCAGCAGTCGGACTGTGATTAATTCACCCCTCCACTTT; cdr3_aa: CASSRTVINSPLHF
d_call: .; j_call: TRBJ1-1; v_call: TRBV6-5; clone_size: .; cdr3_nt: TGTGCCAGCAGCACGGGCGGCCGCCAAGCTTTCTTT; cdr3_aa: CASSTGGRQAFF
d_call: .; j_call: TRBJ2-5; v_call: TRBV11-2; clone_size: .; cdr3_nt: TGTGCCAGCAGGAAACCGGGCGGCCAAGAGACCCAGTACTTC; cdr3_aa: CASRKPGGQETQYF